Given below is one T cell receptor (beta chain) in context. The entry originates in a study of CD8 T cells in Susac syndrome. The CDR3 is made up of 17 amino acids. Trimming pared 0 bases from V and 4 bases from J, leaving 14 bases between. The germline CDR1 and CDR2 sequences are SGHNT and YYREEE (reference sequence). Roughly 0.45 to 1 ug RNA was reverse transcribed with random hexamers. Each CDR3 protein is one row after TCRdb ran MiXCR on the immunoSEQ multiplex PCR reads. There are around 200,000 distinct CDR3 sequences in the sample; approximately 95% occur only once, and about 0.1% lies in the top ten. Purification of the CD8+ and CD4+ T cells relied on negative isolation, and TEMRA cells underwent FACS enrichment.

The origin of this receptor is a human donor in good health. Material for sequencing was CD4+ T cells from PBMCs. The rearrangement joins TRBV5-4 to TRBJ2-6, with D perhaps TRBD1 or TRBD2 (6 bases each). DNA of the CDR3: TGTGCCAGCAGCTTGGTTCCGGGGGCGAAAGGGGCCAACGTCCTGACTTTC. Amino acids: CASSLVPGAKGANVLTF.